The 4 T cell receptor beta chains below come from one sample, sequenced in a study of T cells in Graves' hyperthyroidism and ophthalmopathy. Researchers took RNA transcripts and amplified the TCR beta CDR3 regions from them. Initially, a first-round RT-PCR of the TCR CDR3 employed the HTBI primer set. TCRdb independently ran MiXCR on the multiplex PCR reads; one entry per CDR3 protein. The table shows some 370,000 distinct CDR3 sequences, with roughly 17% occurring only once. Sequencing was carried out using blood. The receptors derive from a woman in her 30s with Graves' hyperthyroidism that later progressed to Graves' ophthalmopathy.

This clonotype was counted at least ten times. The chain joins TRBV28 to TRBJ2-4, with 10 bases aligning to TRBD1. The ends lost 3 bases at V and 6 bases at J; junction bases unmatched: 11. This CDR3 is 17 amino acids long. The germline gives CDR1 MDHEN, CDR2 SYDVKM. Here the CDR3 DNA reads TGTGCCAGCAGTTTCCGACGGACAGGGGGGGACTTAAACATTCAGTACTTC. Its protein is CASSFRRTGGDLNIQYF.

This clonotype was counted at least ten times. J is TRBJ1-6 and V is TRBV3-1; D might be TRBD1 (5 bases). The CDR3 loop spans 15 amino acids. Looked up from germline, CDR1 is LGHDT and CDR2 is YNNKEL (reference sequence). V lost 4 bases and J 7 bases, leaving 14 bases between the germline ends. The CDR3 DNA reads TGTGCCAGCAGCCCTTTCCAGCAGGGAAATTCACCCCTCCACTTT. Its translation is CASSPFQQGNSPLHF.

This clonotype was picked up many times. The CDR3 sequence is CASSWASSSGANVLTF. The CDR3 region has the DNA TGTGCCAGCAGTTGGGCCAGCTCCTCTGGGGCCAACGTCCTGACTTTC. V is TRBV27 and J is TRBJ2-6; D remains unclear. The ends were cut back, 4 bases at V and 0 bases at J, with 10 bases in the middle. The CDR3 spans 16 residues. In germline, CDR1 is MNHEY, CDR2 SMNVEV (reference sequence).

CDR3 sequence reads: CASSLGNSAGTGELFF. CDR3 in DNA: TGTGCCAGCAGCTTAGGAAACTCGGCGGGCACCGGGGAGCTGTTTTTT. J is TRBJ2-2 and V is TRBV11-2, with D perhaps TRBD2 (5 bases). The V end lost 1 base, the J end lost 4 bases, and 13 bases lay between the germline ends. This CDR3 is built from 16 residues. The germline CDR1 and CDR2 sequences are SGHAT and FQNNGV.